This T cell receptor beta chain came from a study of response to subunit inactivated influenza vaccine. TCRdb analysed the RT-PCR reads with MiXCR anew, one entry per CDR3 protein. In the table there are almost 250,000 distinct CDR3 sequences, 10% to 15% of which are singletons. Regarding the study as a whole: Each seasonal flu vaccination may recruit only limited new T cells, authors suggested.

Losses at the gene ends were 4 bases for V and 3 bases for J; bases not matched to a gene: 10. Germline V gene lookup returns CDR1 SGHTA and CDR2 FQGNSA. The length of the CDR3 is 17 residues. Concerning this clonotype: Its antigen is still unknown.

This specimen consisted of non-naive T cells sorted from PBMCs, obtained around 14 days before vaccination. This TCR was recovered from a man over 45 who received an inactivated influenza vaccine. The V call is TRBV7-2, the J call TRBJ2-3, with 10 positions matching TRBD1. CDR3 region: CASSSHRRTGGTDTQYF. The DNA for the CDR3 is TGTGCCAGCAGCTCTCACCGGCGGACAGGGGGTACAGATACGCAGTATTTT.